The 8 T cell receptor beta chains below all came from one sample that was sequenced in a study of blood T cell repertoires in COVID-19. Measured with immunoSEQ multiplex PCR; TCRdb has only the in-frame clones, and not every one. The top ten hold 0.9% to 1% of the sample, which has fewer than 300,000 clones, 88% seen once. The sample was peripheral blood. The receptor source for this set is a woman in her thirties or forties who had recovered from COVID-19.

The J gene is TRBJ1-5, the V gene TRBV6-2 or TRBV6-3, with 9 bases identical to TRBD1. The CDR3 is 16 amino acids. V lost 6 bases and J lost 1; bases outside the gene matches: 7. Germline V gives CDR1 MNHEY, CDR2 SVGEGT. CDR3 amino acids: CASSPGQGLSNQPQHF. As DNA, the CDR3 is TGTGCCAGCAGCCCCGGACAGGGGTTGAGCAATCAGCCCCAGCATTTT.

The V and J genes are TRBV2 and TRBJ1-5; D unresolved. CDR1 and CDR2 from the germline V gene are SNHLY and FYNNEI. V was cut by 3 bases and J by 2 bases, with 11 bases left in between. This CDR3 has 15 amino acids. Written as DNA, the CDR3 is TGTGCCAGCAGTGACGTGGGCGAAGGCAATCAGCCCCAGCATTTT. As protein: CASSDVGEGNQPQHF.

The chain is built from TRBV4-1 and TRBJ2-7; 7 bases match TRBD2. V dropped 1 base and J dropped 2; count of bases not matched to a gene: 8. Germline CDR1 reads MGHRA; CDR2 reads YSYEKL. The length of the CDR3 is 16 residues. The CDR3 sequence: CASSQVGLADTYEQYF. The CDR3 nucleotides read TGCGCCAGCAGCCAAGTGGGCCTAGCGGATACCTACGAGCAGTACTTC.

The rearrangement joins TRBV2 to TRBJ1-1; D is undetermined. Trimming took 3 bases from V and 7 from J, leaving 12 bases between them. Germline V gives CDR1 SNHLY, CDR2 FYNNEI. The CDR3 spans 13 residues. CDR3 DNA: TGTGCCAGCAGTGACGGCCGAGGAAGTGAAGCTTTCTTT. Protein sequence: CASSDGRGSEAFF.

The chain uses TRBV27 and TRBJ2-3; D gene unclear. Per germline, CDR1 MNHEY and CDR2 SMNVEV (reference sequence). V was trimmed by 2 bases and J by 0 bases, leaving 6 bases between them. The CDR3 is made up of 14 amino acids. The chain's CDR3 is CASSLPHSTDTQYF. The CDR3 DNA follows: TGTGCCAGCAGTTTACCCCATAGCACAGATACGCAGTATTTT.

The chain links TRBV4-2 to TRBJ2-7; TRBD1 matches 9 bases. The CDR3 has 12 residues. Unmatched junction bases numbered 1, after V lost 4 bases and J lost 6 bases. Per germline, CDR1 LGHNA and CDR2 YNFKEQ. The CDR3 sequence is CASSRQGGEQYF. CDR3 in DNA: TGTGCCAGCAGCCGACAGGGGGGCGAGCAGTACTTC.

V gene TRBV5-4 combines with J gene TRBJ1-1; TRBD1 might be the D (6 bases). Germline V gene lookup returns CDR1 SGHNT and CDR2 YYREEE (reference sequence). V was cut by 9 bases and J by 5 bases, with 17 bases left in between. CDR3 length: 13 amino acids. As DNA, the CDR3 is TGTGCCACGAGGTGGGGGCAGGGGACTGAAGCTTTCTTT. Protein: CATRWGQGTEAFF.

The chain joins TRBV23-1 to TRBJ1-4, with D possibly being TRBD1 (5 bases). TRBV23-1 carries the ORF label, with uncertain function. Trimming took off 8 bases at V and 8 bases at J, with 15 bases between the two ends. This CDR3 is 13 amino acids long. Here the CDR3 DNA reads TGCGCCAGCTGGGGGGGGGTCTGGGAAAAACTGTTTTTT. Translation gives CASWGGVWEKLFF.